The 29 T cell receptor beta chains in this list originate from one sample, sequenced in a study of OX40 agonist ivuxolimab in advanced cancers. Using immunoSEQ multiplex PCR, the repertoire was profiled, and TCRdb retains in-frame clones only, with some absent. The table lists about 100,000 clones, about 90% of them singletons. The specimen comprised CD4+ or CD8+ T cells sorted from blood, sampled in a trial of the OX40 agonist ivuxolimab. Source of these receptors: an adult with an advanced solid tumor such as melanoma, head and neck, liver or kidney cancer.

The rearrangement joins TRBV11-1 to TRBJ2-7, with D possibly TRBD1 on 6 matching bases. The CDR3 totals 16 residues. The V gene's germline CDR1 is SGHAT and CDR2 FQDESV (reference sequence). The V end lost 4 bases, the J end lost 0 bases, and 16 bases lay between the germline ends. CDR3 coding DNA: TGTGCCAGCAGCTCCTATCGAACAGGGAGCTCCTACGAGCAGTACTTC. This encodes CASSSYRTGSSYEQYF.

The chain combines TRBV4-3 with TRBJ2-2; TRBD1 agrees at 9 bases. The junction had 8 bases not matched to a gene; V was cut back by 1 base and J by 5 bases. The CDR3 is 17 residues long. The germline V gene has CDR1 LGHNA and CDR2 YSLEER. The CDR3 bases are TGCGCCAGCAGCCAAGCAGCCCCGGGACAGGGAACCGGGGAGCTGTTTTTT. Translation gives CASSQAAPGQGTGELFF.

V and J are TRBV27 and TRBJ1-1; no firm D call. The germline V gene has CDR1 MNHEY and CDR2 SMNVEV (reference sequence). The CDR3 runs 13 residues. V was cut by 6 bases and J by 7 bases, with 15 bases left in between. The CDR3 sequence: CASSNLRVREAFF. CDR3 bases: TGTGCCAGCAGCAACCTTAGGGTTCGTGAAGCTTTCTTT.

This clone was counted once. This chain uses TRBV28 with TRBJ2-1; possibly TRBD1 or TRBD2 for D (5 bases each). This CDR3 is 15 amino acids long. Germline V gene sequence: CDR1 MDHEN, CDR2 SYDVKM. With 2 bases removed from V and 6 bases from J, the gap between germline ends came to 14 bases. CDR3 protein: CASSLGDRGSNEQFF. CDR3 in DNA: TGTGCCAGCAGTTTAGGGGACCGTGGGTCCAATGAGCAGTTCTTC.

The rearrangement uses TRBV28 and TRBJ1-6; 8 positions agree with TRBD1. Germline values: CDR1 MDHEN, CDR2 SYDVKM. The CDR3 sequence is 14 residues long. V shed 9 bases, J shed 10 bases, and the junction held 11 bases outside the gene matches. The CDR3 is CASDRGSGGSPLHF. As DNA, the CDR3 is TGTGCCAGTGACAGGGGAAGTGGGGGGTCACCCCTCCACTTT.

Here the CDR3 DNA reads TGTGCCTGGAGTGCGACGACAGGGAGTGGTGAAAAACTGTTTTTT. As protein: CAWSATTGSGEKLFF. The chain is built from TRBV30 and TRBJ1-4, with 7 bases identical to TRBD1. The CDR3 is 15 residues long. Germline V lookup: CDR1 GTSNPN, CDR2 SVGIG (reference sequence). Trimming removed 1 base from V and 7 bases from J; junction bases left unmatched: 9.

CDR3 sequence reads: CASSVGTSGNPGTDTQYF. CDR3 bases: TGTGCCAGCAGCGTAGGGACTAGCGGAAACCCGGGCACAGATACGCAGTATTTT. The chain is built from TRBV9 and TRBJ2-3, with 10 bases matching TRBD2. The V and J ends lost 0 bases and 1 base, in that order; junction bases with no gene match: 8. CDR1 is SGDLS, CDR2 YYNGEE, per germline. The CDR3 loop spans 18 amino acids.

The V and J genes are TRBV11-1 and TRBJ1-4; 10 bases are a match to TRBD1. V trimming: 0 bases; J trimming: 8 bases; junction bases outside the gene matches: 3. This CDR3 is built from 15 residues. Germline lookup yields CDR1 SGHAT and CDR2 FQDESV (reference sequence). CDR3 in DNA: TGTGCCAGCAGCTTAGCCGGGACAGGGGACGAAAAACTGTTTTTT. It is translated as CASSLAGTGDEKLFF.

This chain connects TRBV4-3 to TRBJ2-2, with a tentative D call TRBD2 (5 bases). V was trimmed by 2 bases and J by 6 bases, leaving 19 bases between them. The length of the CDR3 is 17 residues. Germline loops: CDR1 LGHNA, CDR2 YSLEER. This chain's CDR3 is CASSQILLGRSAGELFF. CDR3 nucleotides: TGCGCCAGCAGCCAAATACTACTAGGACGATCAGCCGGGGAGCTGTTTTTT.

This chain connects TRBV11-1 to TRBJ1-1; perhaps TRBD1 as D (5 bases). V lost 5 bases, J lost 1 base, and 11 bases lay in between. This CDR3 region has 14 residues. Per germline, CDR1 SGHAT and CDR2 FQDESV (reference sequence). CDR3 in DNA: TGTGCCAGCAGCCCGGGACGGAGGAACACTGAAGCTTTCTTT. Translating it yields CASSPGRRNTEAFF.

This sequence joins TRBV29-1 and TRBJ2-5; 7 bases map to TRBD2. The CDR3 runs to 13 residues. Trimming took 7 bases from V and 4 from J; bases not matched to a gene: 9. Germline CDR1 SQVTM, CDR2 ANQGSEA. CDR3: CSALGRPGETQYF. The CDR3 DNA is TGCAGCGCTCTCGGGAGGCCGGGAGAGACCCAGTACTTC.

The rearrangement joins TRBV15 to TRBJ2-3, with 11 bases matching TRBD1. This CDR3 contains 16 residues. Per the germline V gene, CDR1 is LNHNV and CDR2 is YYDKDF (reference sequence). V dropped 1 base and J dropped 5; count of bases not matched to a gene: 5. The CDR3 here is CATSRAPGQGGDTQYF. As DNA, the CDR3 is TGTGCCACCAGCAGAGCCCCGGGACAGGGGGGAGATACGCAGTATTTT. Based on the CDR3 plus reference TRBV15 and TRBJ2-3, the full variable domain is DAMVIQNPRYQVTQFGKPVTLSCSQTLNHNVMYWYQQKSSQAPKLLFHYYDKDFNNEADTPDNFQSRRPNTSFCFLDIRSPGLGDTAMYLCATSRAPGQGGDTQYFGPGTRLTVL.

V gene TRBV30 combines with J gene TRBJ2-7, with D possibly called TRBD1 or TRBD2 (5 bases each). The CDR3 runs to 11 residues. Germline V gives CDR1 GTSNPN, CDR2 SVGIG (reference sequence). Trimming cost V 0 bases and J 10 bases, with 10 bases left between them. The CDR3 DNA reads TGTGCCTGGAGTGTACGGGGCGTCCAGTACTTC. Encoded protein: CAWSVRGVQYF.

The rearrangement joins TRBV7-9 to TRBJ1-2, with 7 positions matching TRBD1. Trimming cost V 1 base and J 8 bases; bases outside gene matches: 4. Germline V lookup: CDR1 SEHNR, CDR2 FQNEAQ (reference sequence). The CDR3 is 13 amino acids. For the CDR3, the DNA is TGTGCCAGCAGCTTAGAGGGGGCGGTCGGCTACACCTTC. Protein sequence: CASSLEGAVGYTF. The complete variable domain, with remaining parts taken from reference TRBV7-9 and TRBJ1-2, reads DTGVSQNPRHKITKRGQNVTFRCDPISEHNRLYWYRQTLGQGPEFLTYFQNEAQLEKSRLLSDRFSAERPKGSFSTLEIQRTEQGDSAMYLCASSLEGAVGYTFGSGTRLTVV.

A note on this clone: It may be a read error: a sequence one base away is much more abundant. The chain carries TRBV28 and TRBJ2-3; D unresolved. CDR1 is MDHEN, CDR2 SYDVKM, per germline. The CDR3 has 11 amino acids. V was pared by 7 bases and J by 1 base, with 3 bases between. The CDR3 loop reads CASTRTDTQYF. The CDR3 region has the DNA TGTGCCAGCACCCGCACAGATACGCAGTATTTT.

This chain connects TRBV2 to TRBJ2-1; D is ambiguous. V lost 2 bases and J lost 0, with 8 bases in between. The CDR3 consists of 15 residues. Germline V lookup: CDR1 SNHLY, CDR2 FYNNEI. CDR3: CASSERRNSYNEQFF. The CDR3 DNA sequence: TGTGCCAGCAGTGAACGGCGTAACTCCTACAATGAGCAGTTCTTC. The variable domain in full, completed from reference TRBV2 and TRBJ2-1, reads EPEVTQTPSHQVTQMGQEVILRCVPISNHLYFYWYRQILGQKVEFLVSFYNNEISEKSEIFDDQFSVERPDGSNFTLKIRSTKLEDSAMYFCASSERRNSYNEQFFGPGTRLTVL.

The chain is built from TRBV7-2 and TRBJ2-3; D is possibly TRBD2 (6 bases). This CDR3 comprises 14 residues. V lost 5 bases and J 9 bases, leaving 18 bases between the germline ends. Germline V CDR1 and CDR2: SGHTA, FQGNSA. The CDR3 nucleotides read TGTGCCAGCAGCCAACGGGGGTTAGCGGAAACGCAGTATTTT. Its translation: CASSQRGLAETQYF.

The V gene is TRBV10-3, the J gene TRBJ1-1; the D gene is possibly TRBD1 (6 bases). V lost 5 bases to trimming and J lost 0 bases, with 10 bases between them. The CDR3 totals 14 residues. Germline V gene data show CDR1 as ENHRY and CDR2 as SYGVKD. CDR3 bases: TGTGCCATCAGTTCGGGGGCGCTGAACACTGAAGCTTTCTTT. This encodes CAISSGALNTEAFF.

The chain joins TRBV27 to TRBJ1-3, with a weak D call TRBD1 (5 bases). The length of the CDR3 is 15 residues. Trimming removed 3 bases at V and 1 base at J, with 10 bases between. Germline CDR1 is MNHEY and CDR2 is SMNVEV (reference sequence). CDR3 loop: CASSFGGESGNTIYF. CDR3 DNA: TGTGCCAGCAGTTTCGGGGGAGAGTCTGGAAACACCATATATTTT.

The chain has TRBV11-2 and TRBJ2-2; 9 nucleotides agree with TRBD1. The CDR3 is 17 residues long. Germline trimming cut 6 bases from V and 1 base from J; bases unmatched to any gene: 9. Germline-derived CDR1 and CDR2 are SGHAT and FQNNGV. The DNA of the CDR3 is TGTGCCAGCAGGAACATTATGGACAGGGGGAACACCGGGGAGCTGTTTTTT. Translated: CASRNIMDRGNTGELFF.

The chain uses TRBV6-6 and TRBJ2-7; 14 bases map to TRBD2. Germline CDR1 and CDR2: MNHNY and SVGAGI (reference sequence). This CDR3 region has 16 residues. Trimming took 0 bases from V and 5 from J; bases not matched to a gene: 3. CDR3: CASSYSGTSGSNEQYF. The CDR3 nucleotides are TGTGCCAGCAGTTACTCCGGGACTAGCGGGAGCAACGAGCAGTACTTC.

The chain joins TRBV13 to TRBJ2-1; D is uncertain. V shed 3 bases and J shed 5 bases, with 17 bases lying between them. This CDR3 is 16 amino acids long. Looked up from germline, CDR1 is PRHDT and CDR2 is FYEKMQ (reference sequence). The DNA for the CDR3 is TGTGCCAGCAGCTTGAGCCTGCATCTTAGAAACAATGAGCAGTTCTTC. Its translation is CASSLSLHLRNNEQFF. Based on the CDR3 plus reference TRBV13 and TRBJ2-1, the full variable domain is AAGVIQSPRHLIKEKRETATLKCYPIPRHDTVYWYQQGPGQDPQFLISFYEKMQSDKGSIPDRFSAQQFSDYHSELNMSSLELGDSALYFCASSLSLHLRNNEQFFGPGTRLTVL.

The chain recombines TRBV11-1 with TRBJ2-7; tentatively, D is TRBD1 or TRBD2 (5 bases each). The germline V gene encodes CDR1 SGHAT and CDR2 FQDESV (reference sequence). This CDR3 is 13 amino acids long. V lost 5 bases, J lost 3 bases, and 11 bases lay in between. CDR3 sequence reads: CASSLGPYYEQYF. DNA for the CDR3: TGTGCCAGCAGCCTGGGACCGTACTACGAGCAGTACTTC. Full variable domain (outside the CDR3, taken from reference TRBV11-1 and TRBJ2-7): EAEVAQSPRYKITEKSQAVAFWCDPISGHATLYWYRQILGQGPELLVQFQDESVVDDSQLPKDRFSAERLKGVDSTLKIQPAELGDSAMYLCASSLGPYYEQYFGPGTRLTVT.

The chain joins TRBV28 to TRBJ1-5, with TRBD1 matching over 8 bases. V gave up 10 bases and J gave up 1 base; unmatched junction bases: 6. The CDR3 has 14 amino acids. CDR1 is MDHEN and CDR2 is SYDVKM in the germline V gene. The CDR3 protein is CAIYRTGSNQPQHF. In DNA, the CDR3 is TGTGCCATCTATAGGACAGGGAGCAATCAGCCCCAGCATTTT.

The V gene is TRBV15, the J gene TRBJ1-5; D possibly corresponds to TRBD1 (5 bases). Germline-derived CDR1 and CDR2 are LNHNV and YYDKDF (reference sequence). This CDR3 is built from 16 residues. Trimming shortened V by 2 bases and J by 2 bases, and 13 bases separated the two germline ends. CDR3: CATSRNSGIGNQPQHF. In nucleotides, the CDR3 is TGTGCCACCAGCAGAAACTCAGGGATAGGCAATCAGCCCCAGCATTTT. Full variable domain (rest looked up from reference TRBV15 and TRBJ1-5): DAMVIQNPRYQVTQFGKPVTLSCSQTLNHNVMYWYQQKSSQAPKLLFHYYDKDFNNEADTPDNFQSRRPNTSFCFLDIRSPGLGDTAMYLCATSRNSGIGNQPQHFGDGTRLSIL.

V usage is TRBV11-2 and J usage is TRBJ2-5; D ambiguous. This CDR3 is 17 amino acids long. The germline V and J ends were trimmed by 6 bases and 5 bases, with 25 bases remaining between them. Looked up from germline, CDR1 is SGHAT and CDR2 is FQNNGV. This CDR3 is CASSRGTEGLVGETQYF. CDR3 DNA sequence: TGTGCCAGCAGTCGTGGTACAGAAGGGTTAGTAGGGGAGACCCAGTACTTC.

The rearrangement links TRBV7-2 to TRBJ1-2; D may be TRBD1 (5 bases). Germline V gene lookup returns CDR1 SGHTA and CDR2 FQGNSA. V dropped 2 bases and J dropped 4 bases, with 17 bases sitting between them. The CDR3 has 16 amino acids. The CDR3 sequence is CASSLLLTAHGYGYTF. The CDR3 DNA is TGTGCCAGCAGCTTACTCTTGACAGCTCATGGCTATGGCTACACCTTC.

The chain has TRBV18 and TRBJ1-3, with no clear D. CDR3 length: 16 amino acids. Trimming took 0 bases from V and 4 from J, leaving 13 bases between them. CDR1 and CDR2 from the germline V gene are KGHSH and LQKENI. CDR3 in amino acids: CASSPPSGFGGNTIYF. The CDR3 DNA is TGTGCCAGCTCACCACCGTCCGGGTTCGGAGGAAACACCATATATTTT.

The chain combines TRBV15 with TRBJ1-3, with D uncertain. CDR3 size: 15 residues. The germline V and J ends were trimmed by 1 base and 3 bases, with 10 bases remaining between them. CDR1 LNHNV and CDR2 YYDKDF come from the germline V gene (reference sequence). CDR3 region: CATSRVAGDGNTIYF. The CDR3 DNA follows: TGTGCCACCAGCAGAGTGGCAGGTGATGGAAACACCATATATTTT.